These T cell receptor beta chains were read from a single sample in a study of T cells after yellow fever vaccination. TCRdb ran MiXCR on the 5' RACE reads and lists one entry per CDR3 protein. The sample shows a few hundred thousand distinct CDR3 sequences, around 7% of them seen only once. The sequences come from PBMCs, collected about 41 days after the first yellow fever vaccination. These receptors were obtained from a man aged 18 to 30 who received the YFV17D yellow fever vaccine. The CDR3 runs from the conserved cysteine through the conserved F or W. The D gene is left open where the match is weak. Not all rows give a size; the values are once, few, many and, for expanded clones, a class.

v_call	d_call	j_call	clone_size	cdr3_aa	cdr3_nt
TRBV4-1	NA	TRBJ2-7	many	CASSQDNRLSPEYF	TGCGCCAGCAGCCAAGATAACCGGCTATCCCCGGAGTACTTC
TRBV24-1	TRBD1	TRBJ2-7	few	CATGRDRDHEQYF	TGTGCCACCGGCCGGGACAGGGACCACGAGCAGTACTTC
TRBV12-3/TRBV12-4	NA	TRBJ2-5	few	CASSLLSRQETQYF	TGTGCCAGCAGTTTACTTTCCAGACAAGAGACCCAGTACTTC
TRBV4-3	TRBD1	TRBJ2-1	NA	CASSLLRDRHNEQFF	TGCGCCAGCAGCCTTCTCCGGGACAGACACAATGAGCAGTTCTTC
TRBV20-1	NA	TRBJ2-5	few	CSATFGPSLGETQYF	TGCAGTGCGACCTTTGGACCATCACTGGGAGAGACCCAGTACTTC
TRBV12-3/TRBV12-4	NA	TRBJ1-4	NA	CASSPHRGSEKLFF	TGTGCCAGCAGTCCTCATCGGGGAAGTGAAAAACTGTTTTTT
TRBV5-1	NA	TRBJ2-5	NA	CASSLGRGPRETQYF	TGCGCCAGCAGCTTGGGTCGGGGCCCCCGAGAGACCCAGTACTTC
TRBV9	NA	TRBJ1-2	few	CASSVEGLADANYGYTF	TGTGCCAGCAGCGTAGAAGGGTTGGCCGACGCTAACTATGGCTACACCTTC
TRBV6-4	TRBD1	TRBJ2-2	many	CASSDGTDTGELFF	TGTGCCAGCAGTGATGGGACAGACACCGGGGAGCTGTTTTTT
TRBV7-6	NA	TRBJ2-2	NA	CASRDIDRLAGELFF	TGTGCCAGCAGGGATATTGACAGACTAGCCGGGGAGCTGTTTTTT
TRBV29-1	NA	TRBJ2-3	many	CSVRRTRGPDTQYF	TGCAGCGTCCGACGGACCCGGGGCCCAGATACGCAGTATTTT
TRBV4-3	TRBD2	TRBJ2-2	few	CASSQVSGGGPGELFF	TGCGCCAGCAGCCAAGTAAGCGGGGGGGGCCCCGGGGAGCTGTTTTTT
TRBV7-2	NA	TRBJ2-3	NA	CASSRRTASSTDTQYF	TGTGCCAGCAGCCGCAGGACGGCATCAAGCACAGATACGCAGTATTTT
TRBV12-3/TRBV12-4	NA	TRBJ1-5	few	CASSLSENNQPQHF	TGTGCCAGCAGTTTATCGGAGAACAATCAGCCCCAGCATTTT
TRBV30	NA	TRBJ1-4	NA	CAWSVGDFLEKLFF	TGTGCCTGGAGTGTAGGAGATTTTCTGGAAAAACTGTTTTTT
TRBV7-3	NA	TRBJ1-2	once	CASSFCPHDQEDGYTF	TGTGCCAGCAGCTTTTGTCCACACGACCAGGAGGATGGCTACACCTTC
TRBV3-1	NA	TRBJ2-1	few	CASSPSGLNNEQFF	TGTGCCAGCAGCCCCTCGGGACTTAACAATGAGCAGTTCTTC
TRBV5-1	NA	TRBJ2-5	many	CASSLGATQETQYF	TGCGCCAGCAGCTTGGGTGCGACCCAAGAGACCCAGTACTTC
TRBV25-1	NA	TRBJ2-3	many	CASRASTDTQYF	TGTGCCAGCAGGGCTAGCACAGATACGCAGTATTTT
TRBV20-1	NA	TRBJ2-2	NA	CSARDRTSGELFF	TGCAGTGCTAGAGACCGTACTTCCGGGGAGCTGTTTTTT
TRBV20-1	NA	TRBJ2-2	few	CSARVPGSGDTGELFF	TGCAGTGCTAGAGTACCCGGGTCCGGGGACACCGGGGAGCTGTTTTTT
TRBV12-3/TRBV12-4	NA	TRBJ1-1	NA	CASSAGENTEAFF	TGTGCCAGCAGCGCAGGGGAGAACACTGAAGCTTTCTTT
TRBV19	NA	TRBJ1-1	NA	CASMLTGVNTEAFF	TGTGCCAGTATGCTGACAGGAGTTAACACTGAAGCTTTCTTT
TRBV10-2	TRBD1	TRBJ1-3	few	CASSRGLDGNTIYF	TGCGCCAGCAGCAGGGGGCTGGATGGAAACACCATATATTTT
TRBV4-2	NA	TRBJ2-6	NA	CASSQVAGFGGANVLTF	TGTGCCAGCAGCCAAGTGGCGGGATTTGGCGGGGCCAACGTCCTGACTTTC
TRBV5-1	NA	TRBJ1-2	few	CASSFGSDYGYTF	TGCGCCAGCAGCTTTGGATCTGACTATGGCTACACCTTC
TRBV4-3	NA	TRBJ2-3	few	CASSQSAGSTDTQYF	TGCGCCAGCAGCCAATCTGCGGGGAGCACAGATACGCAGTATTTT
TRBV5-5	NA	TRBJ1-2	NA	CASSLGWGGVDYGYTF	TGTGCCAGCAGCTTGGGTTGGGGGGGAGTGGACTATGGCTACACCTTC
TRBV6-2/TRBV6-3	NA	TRBJ2-2	few	CASSYSWQTNTGELFF	TGTGCCAGCAGTTACTCTTGGCAGACGAACACCGGGGAGCTGTTTTTT
TRBV10-3	NA	TRBJ1-2	many	CAITRDGDNYGYTF	TGTGCCATCACAAGAGACGGGGACAACTATGGCTACACCTTC
TRBV28	NA	TRBJ1-5	few	CASSVRVGQPQHF	TGTGCCAGCAGTGTTAGGGTAGGTCAGCCCCAGCATTTT
TRBV12-3/TRBV12-4	TRBD1	TRBJ1-5	few	CASRLQGPGTPQHF	TGTGCCAGCAGGCTACAGGGGCCCGGGACGCCCCAGCATTTT
TRBV6-9	NA	TRBJ1-4	NA	CASSYSTGLREKLFF	TGTGCCAGCAGTTATTCCACAGGGTTAAGAGAAAAACTGTTTTTT
TRBV20-1	NA	TRBJ2-5	many	CSARDGLQETQYF	TGCAGTGCTAGAGATGGCTTACAAGAGACCCAGTACTTC
TRBV7-6	NA	TRBJ1-4	few	CASGEGPNEKLFF	TGTGCCAGTGGGGAGGGGCCTAATGAAAAACTGTTTTTT
TRBV18	NA	TRBJ2-3	many	CASSQPPWRTHTDTQYF	TGTGCCAGCTCCCAACCCCCCTGGCGGACCCACACAGATACGCAGTATTTT
TRBV20-1	NA	TRBJ2-1	NA	CSASQGGGPNEQFF	TGCAGTGCCTCACAGGGGGGGGGTCCTAATGAGCAGTTCTTC